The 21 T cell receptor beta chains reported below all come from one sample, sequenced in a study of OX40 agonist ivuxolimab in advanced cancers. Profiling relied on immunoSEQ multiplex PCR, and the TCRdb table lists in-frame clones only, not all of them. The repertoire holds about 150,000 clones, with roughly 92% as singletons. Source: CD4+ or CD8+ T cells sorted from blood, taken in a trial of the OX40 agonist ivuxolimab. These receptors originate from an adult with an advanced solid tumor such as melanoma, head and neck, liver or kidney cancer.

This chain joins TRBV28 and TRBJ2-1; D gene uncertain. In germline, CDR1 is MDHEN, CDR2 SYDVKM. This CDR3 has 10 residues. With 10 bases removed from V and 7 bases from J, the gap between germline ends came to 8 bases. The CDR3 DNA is TGTGCCATAGGGATGAATGAGCAGTTCTTC. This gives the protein CAIGMNEQFF.

CDR3 sequence (DNA): TGTGCCAGCAGCCTTGGAGCGACTAGCTCCTACGAGCAGTACTTC. Residues: CASSLGATSSYEQYF. The chain employs TRBV9 and TRBJ2-7; tentative D call: TRBD2 (6 bases). CDR1 and CDR2 from the germline V gene are SGDLS and YYNGEE. V shed 4 bases and J shed 0 bases, with 14 bases lying between them. The CDR3 runs 15 residues.

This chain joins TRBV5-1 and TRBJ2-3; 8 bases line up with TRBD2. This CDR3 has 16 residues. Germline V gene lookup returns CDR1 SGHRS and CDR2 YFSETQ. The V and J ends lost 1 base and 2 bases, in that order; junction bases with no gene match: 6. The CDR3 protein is CASSLWIAGTTDTQYF. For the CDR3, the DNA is TGCGCCAGCAGCTTGTGGATAGCGGGAACCACAGATACGCAGTATTTT.

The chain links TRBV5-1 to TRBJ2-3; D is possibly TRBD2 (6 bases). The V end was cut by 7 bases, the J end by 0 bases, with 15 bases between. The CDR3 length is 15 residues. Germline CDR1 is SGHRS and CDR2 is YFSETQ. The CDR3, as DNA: TGCGCCAGCCGCCGGGCGGGGACTAGCACAGATACGCAGTATTTT. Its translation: CASRRAGTSTDTQYF. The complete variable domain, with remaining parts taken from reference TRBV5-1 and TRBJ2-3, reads KAGVTQTPRYLIKTRGQQVTLSCSPISGHRSVSWYQQTPGQGLQFLFEYFSETQRNKGNFPGRFSGRQFSNSRSEMNVSTLELGDSALYLCASRRAGTSTDTQYFGPGTRLTVL.

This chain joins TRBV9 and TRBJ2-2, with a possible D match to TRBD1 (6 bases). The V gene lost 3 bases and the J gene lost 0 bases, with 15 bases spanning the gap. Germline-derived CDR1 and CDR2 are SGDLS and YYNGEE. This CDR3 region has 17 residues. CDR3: CASSGHRVIANTGELFF. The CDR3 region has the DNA TGTGCCAGCAGCGGACACAGGGTTATCGCGAACACCGGGGAGCTGTTTTTT.

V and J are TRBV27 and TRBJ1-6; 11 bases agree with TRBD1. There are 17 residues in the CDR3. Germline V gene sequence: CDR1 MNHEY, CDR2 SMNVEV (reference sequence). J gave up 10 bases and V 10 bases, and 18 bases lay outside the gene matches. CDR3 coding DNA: TGTGCCAACCAAGCCGCCGGGACAGGGGGTAACGGGTCACCCCTCCACTTT. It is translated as CANQAAGTGGNGSPLHF.

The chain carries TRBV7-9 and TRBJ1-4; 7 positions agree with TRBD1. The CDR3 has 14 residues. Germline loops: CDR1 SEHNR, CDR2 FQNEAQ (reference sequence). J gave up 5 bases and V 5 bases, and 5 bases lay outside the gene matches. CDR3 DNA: TGTGCCAGCAGCCTCAGGACAGGCAATGAAAAACTGTTTTTT. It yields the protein CASSLRTGNEKLFF.

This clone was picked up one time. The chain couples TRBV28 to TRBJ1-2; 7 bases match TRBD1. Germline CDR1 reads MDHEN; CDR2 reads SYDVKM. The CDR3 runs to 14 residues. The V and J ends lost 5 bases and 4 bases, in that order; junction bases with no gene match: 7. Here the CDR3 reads CASSQGGDTYGYTF. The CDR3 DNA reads TGTGCCAGCAGTCAGGGGGGTGATACCTATGGCTACACCTTC.

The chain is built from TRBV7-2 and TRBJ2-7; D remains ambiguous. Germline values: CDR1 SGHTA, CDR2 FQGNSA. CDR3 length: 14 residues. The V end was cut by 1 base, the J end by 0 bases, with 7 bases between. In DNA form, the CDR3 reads TGTGCCAGCAGCTTAGACCTCACCTCCTACGAGCAGTACTTC. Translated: CASSLDLTSYEQYF. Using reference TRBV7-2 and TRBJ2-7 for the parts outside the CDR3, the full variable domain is GAGVSQSPSNKVTEKGKDVELRCDPISGHTALYWYRQSLGQGLEFLIYFQGNSAPDKSGLPSDRFSAERTGGSVSTLTIQRTQQEDSAVYLCASSLDLTSYEQYFGPGTRLTVT.

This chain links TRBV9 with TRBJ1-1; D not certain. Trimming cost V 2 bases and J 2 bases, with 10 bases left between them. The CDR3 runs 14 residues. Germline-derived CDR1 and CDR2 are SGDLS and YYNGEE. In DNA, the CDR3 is TGTGCCAGCAGCGTTGTAGGCTCCAACACTGAAGCTTTCTTT. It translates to CASSVVGSNTEAFF.

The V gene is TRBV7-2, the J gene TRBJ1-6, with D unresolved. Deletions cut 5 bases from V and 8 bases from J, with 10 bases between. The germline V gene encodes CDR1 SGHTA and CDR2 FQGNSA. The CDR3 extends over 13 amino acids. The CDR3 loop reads CASSPRWDSPLHF. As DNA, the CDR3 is TGTGCCAGCAGCCCTCGGTGGGATTCACCCCTCCACTTT.

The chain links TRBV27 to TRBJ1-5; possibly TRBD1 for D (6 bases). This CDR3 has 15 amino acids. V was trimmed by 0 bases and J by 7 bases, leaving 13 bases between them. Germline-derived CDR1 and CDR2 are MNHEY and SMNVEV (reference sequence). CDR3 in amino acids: CASSLSLGAGQPQHF. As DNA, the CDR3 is TGTGCCAGCAGTTTATCGTTGGGGGCAGGGCAGCCCCAGCATTTT.

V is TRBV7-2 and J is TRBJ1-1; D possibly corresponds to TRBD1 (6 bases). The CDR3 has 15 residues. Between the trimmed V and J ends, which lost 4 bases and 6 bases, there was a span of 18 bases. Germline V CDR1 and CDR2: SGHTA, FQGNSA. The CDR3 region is CASSSRPRGGAEAFF. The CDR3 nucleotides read TGTGCCAGCAGCTCCCGCCCCAGGGGTGGGGCTGAAGCTTTCTTT. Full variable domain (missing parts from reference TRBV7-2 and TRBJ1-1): GAGVSQSPSNKVTEKGKDVELRCDPISGHTALYWYRQSLGQGLEFLIYFQGNSAPDKSGLPSDRFSAERTGGSVSTLTIQRTQQEDSAVYLCASSSRPRGGAEAFFGQGTRLTVV.

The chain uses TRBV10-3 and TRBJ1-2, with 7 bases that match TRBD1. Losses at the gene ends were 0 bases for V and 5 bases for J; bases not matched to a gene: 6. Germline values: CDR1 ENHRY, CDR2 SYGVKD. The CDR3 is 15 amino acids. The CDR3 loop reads CAISESRGQAYGYTF. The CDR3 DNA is TGTGCCATCAGTGAGTCCCGTGGACAGGCTTATGGCTACACCTTC.

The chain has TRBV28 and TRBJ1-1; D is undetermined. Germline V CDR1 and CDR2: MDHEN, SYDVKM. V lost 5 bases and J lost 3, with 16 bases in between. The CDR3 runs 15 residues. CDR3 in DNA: TGTGCCAGCAGTCCCCCGCGGCCCGGGGACACTGAAGCTTTCTTT. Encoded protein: CASSPPRPGDTEAFF. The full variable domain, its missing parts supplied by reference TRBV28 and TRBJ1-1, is DVKVTQSSRYLVKRTGEKVFLECVQDMDHENMFWYRQDPGLGLRLIYFSYDVKMKEKGDIPEGYSVSREKKERFSLILESASTNQTSMYLCASSPPRPGDTEAFFGQGTRLTVV.

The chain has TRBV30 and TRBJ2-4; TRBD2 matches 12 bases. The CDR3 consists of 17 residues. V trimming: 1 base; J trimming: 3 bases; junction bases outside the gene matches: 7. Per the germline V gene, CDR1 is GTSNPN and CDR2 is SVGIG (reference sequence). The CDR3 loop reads CAWSASGRAGGKNIQYF. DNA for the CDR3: TGTGCCTGGAGTGCTAGCGGGAGGGCCGGGGGCAAAAACATTCAGTACTTC.

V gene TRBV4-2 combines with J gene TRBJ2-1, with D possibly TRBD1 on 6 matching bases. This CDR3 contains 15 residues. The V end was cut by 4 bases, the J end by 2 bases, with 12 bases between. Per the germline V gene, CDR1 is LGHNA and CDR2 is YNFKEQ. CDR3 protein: CASSPDRTPYNEQFF. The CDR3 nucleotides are TGTGCCAGCAGCCCCGACAGGACCCCCTACAATGAGCAGTTCTTC.

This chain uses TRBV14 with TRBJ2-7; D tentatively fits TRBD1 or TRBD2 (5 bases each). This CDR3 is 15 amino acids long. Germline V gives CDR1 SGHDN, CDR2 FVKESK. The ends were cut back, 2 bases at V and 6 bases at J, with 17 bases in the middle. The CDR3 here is CASSQQTGTVGEQYF. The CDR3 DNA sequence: TGTGCCAGCAGCCAACAGACCGGGACCGTCGGCGAGCAGTACTTC.

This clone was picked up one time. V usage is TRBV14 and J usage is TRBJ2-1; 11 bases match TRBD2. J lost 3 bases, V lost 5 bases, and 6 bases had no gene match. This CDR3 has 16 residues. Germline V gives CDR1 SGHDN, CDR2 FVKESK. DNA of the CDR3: TGTGCCAGCAGCGAGCGACTAGCGGGGCGCTACAATGAGCAGTTCTTC. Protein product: CASSERLAGRYNEQFF.

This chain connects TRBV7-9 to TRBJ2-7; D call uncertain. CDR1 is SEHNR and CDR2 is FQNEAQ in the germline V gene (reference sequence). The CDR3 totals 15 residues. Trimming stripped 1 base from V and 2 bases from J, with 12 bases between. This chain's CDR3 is CASSLDGARTYEQYF. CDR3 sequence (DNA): TGTGCCAGCAGCTTAGACGGTGCACGGACCTACGAGCAGTACTTC.

CDR3 loop: CASERDIFYEQYF. CDR3 sequence (DNA): TGTGCCAGCGAACGGGACATCTTCTACGAGCAGTACTTC. The rearrangement joins TRBV2 to TRBJ2-7, with a possible D match to TRBD1 (6 bases). The CDR3 consists of 13 residues. Germline loops: CDR1 SNHLY, CDR2 FYNNEI. The V end was cut by 8 bases, the J end by 3 bases, with 14 bases between.